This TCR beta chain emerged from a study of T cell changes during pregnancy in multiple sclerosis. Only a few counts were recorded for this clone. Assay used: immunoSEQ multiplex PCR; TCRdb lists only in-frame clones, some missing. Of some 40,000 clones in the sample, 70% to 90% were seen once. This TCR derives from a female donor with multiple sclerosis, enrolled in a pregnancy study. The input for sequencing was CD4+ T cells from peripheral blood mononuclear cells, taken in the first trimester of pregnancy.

The CDR3 region is CASTNPGGVGNQPQHF. CDR3 DNA sequence: TGTGCCAGTACCAATCCGGGTGGAGTAGGCAATCAGCCCCAGCATTTT. The chain combines TRBV19 with TRBJ1-5; D is uncertain. From germline, CDR1 is LNHDA and CDR2 SQIVND (reference sequence). Between the trimmed V and J ends, which lost 7 bases and 2 bases, there was a span of 18 bases. The length of the CDR3 is 16 residues.